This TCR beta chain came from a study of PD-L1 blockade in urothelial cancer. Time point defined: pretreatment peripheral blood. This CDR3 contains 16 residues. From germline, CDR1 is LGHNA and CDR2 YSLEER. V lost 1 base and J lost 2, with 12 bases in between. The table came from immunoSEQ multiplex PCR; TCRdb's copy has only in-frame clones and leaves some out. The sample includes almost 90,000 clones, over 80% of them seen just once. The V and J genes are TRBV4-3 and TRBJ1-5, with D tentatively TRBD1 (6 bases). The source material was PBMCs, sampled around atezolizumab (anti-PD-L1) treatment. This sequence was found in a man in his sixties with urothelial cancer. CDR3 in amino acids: CASSQGWPGGNQPQHF. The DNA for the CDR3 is TGCGCCAGCAGCCAAGGGTGGCCAGGGGGCAATCAGCCCCAGCATTTT.